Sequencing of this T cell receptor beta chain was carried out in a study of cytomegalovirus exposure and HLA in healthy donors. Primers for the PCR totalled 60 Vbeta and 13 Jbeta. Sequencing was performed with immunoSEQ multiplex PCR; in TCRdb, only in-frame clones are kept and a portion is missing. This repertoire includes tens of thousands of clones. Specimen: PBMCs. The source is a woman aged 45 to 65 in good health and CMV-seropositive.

CDR3 residues: CASSRIPGAMNTEAFF. The CDR3 DNA sequence: TGCGCCAGCAGCCGCATTCCAGGCGCCATGAACACTGAAGCTTTCTTT. The rearrangement uses TRBV5-1 and TRBJ1-1; D is unresolved. Germline V CDR1 and CDR2: SGHRS, YFSETQ. The germline V and J ends were trimmed by 4 bases and 0 bases, with 16 bases remaining between them. The CDR3 is made up of 16 amino acids.